The entry below describes one T cell receptor (beta chain). Its target is unknown. The naive CD8 population came from CD45RO-negative cells selected for CCR7, without terminally differentiated effector memory CD45RA+ cells. Trimming shortened V by 0 bases and J by 3 bases, and 6 bases separated the two germline ends. The CDR3 length is 14 residues. The germline V gene has CDR1 SGDLS and CDR2 YYNGEE. The table came from immunoSEQ multiplex PCR; TCRdb's copy has only in-frame clones and leaves some out. Among approximately 2,200,000 clones listed, 90% to 95% were seen once. The data originate from a study of shared clonotypes between healthy human individuals. Study-wide context: CD4 naive cells filled three plates per donor, CD4 memory three, CD8 naive two and CD8 memory one. Study-wide results and caveats: Relative to their counterparts shared across all four donors, non-shared clonotypes exhibited diminished generation probabilities. Naive subsets, compared against memory subsets, generally had larger estimated richness values.

Sequencing input: naive CD8+ T cells from PBMCs. The origin of this receptor is a man aged 18 to 29 in good health. Some clones in this sample may be carry-over from other donors' samples. J is TRBJ1-4 and V is TRBV9; no reliable D call. The CDR3 DNA is TGTGCCAGCAGCGTAGTACCTTCTAATGAAAAACTGTTTTTT. Translating it yields CASSVVPSNEKLFF.